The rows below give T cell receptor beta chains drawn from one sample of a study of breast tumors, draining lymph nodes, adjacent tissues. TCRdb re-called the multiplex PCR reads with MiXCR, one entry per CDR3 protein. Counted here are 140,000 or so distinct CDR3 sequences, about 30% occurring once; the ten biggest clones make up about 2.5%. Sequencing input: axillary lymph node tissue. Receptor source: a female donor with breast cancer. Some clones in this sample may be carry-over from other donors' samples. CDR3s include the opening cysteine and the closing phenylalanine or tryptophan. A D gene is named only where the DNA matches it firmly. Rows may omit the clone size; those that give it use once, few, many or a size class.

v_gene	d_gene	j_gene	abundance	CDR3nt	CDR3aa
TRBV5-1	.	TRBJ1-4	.	TGCGCCAGCAGCTTGGACGCCGATGAAAAACTGTTTTTT	CASSLDADEKLFF
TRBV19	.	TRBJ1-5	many	TGTGCCAGCGGACTCAATAGCAATCAGCCCCAGCATTTT	CASGLNSNQPQHF
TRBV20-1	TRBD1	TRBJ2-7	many	TGCAGTGCTAGAGATACGGGACAGTCAACCTACGAGCAGTACTTC	CSARDTGQSTYEQYF
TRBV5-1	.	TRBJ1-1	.	TGCGCCAGCAGCCTTGCAGGGGCGAGAACTGAAGCTTTCTTT	CASSLAGARTEAFF
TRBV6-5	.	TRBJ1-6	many	TGTGCCAGCAAGGTTGGGGGGATTAGGTCACCCCTCCACTTT	CASKVGGIRSPLHF
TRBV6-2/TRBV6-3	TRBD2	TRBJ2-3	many	TGTGCCAGCAGCGAACCGGGACTAGCCATAAATACGCAGTATTTT	CASSEPGLAINTQYF
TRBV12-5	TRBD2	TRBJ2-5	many	TGTGCTAGTGCTTTGGGTGCTCTTAGCGGGGAAAAAGAGACCCAGTACTTC	CASALGALSGEKETQYF
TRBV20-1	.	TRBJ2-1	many	TGCAGTGCTCCTATCTACAGGGAAGACACGAGGAGCCCCTACAATGAGCAGTTCTTC	CSAPIYREDTRSPYNEQFF
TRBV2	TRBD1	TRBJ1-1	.	TGTGCCAGCAGTAAGGACAGGGCGGTGTTGGGCACTGAAGCTTTCTTT	CASSKDRAVLGTEAFF
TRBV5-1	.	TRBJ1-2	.	TGCGCCAGCAGCCAGGGACGGTCTAACTATGGCTACACCTTC	CASSQGRSNYGYTF
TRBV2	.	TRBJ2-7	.	TGTGCCAGCAGTCTCAACAGGGTCGGGGACGAGCAGTACTTC	CASSLNRVGDEQYF
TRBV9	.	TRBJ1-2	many	TGTGCCAGCAGCGTAGATTGGACAGTCTATGGCTACACCTTC	CASSVDWTVYGYTF
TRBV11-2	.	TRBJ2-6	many	TGTGCCAGCAGCTTTTACGCCTCTGGGGCCAACGTCCTGACTTTC	CASSFYASGANVLTF
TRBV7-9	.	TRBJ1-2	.	TGTGCCAGCAGCGATAGATCCCTCTATGGCTACACCTTC	CASSDRSLYGYTF
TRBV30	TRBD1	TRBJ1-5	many	TGTGCCTGGAGTGTTAGGCAGGGGGATCAGCCCCAGCATTTT	CAWSVRQGDQPQHF
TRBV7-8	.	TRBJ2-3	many	TGTGCCAGCAGCCAACGGGGTCGACTAGTCATGTCGCAGTATTTT	CASSQRGRLVMSQYF